This is a list of T cell receptor beta chains from one sample in a study of shared clonotypes between healthy human individuals. Method: immunoSEQ multiplex PCR; TCRdb's copy keeps in-frame clones and lacks some. The table includes 2 million to 2.5 million clones, over 85% detected once. The sequencing sample was made of naive CD4+ T cells from PBMCs. All receptors come from a man between 18 and 35 years old in good health. Some clones in this sample may be carry-over from other donors' samples. Both conserved end residues are part of each CDR3. The D gene is left open where the match is weak. Clone size appears in some rows only: once, few, many, or a class for an expanded clone.

J: TRBJ2-1; V: TRBV5-4; D: .; size: .; CDR3: CASSLAGSSYNEQFF; DNA: TGTGCCAGCAGCCTAGCCGGGAGCTCCTACAATGAGCAGTTCTTC
J: TRBJ2-1; V: TRBV5-1; D: .; size: .; CDR3: CASTPSIASSYNEQFF; DNA: TGCGCCAGCACCCCCTCAATCGCGAGCTCCTACAATGAGCAGTTCTTC
J: TRBJ1-1; V: TRBV19; D: .; size: once; CDR3: CASSITANPNTEAFF; DNA: TGTGCCAGTAGTATAACAGCTAATCCGAACACTGAAGCTTTCTTT
J: TRBJ2-3; V: TRBV27; D: .; size: .; CDR3: CASSSDYSFELTQYF; DNA: TGTGCCAGCAGTTCTGACTACTCGTTTGAGCTTACGCAGTATTTT
J: TRBJ2-3; V: TRBV7-9; D: TRBD1; size: .; CDR3: CASSFVEGTAREYF; DNA: TGTGCCAGCAGCTTCGTCGAAGGGACAGCCAGGGAGTATTTT
J: TRBJ2-1; V: TRBV7-2; D: TRBD2; size: .; CDR3: CASSLVYGRYYNEQFF; DNA: TGTGCCAGCAGCTTAGTTTACGGGAGGTACTACAATGAGCAGTTCTTC
J: TRBJ1-1; V: TRBV30; D: .; size: .; CDR3: CAWSVRKNTEAFF; DNA: TGTGCCTGGAGTGTACGAAAGAACACTGAAGCTTTCTTT
J: TRBJ2-3; V: TRBV7-1; D: TRBD2; size: .; CDR3: CASSSRPGTSGREWRGDGTDTQYF; DNA: TGTGCCAGCAGCTCCCGCCCCGGGACTAGCGGGAGAGAATGGAGGGGGGACGGCACAGATACGCAGTATTTT
J: TRBJ2-2; V: TRBV19; D: TRBD2; size: .; CDR3: CASSIGLAGLTGELFF; DNA: TGTGCCAGTAGTATCGGACTAGCGGGATTGACCGGGGAGCTGTTTTTT
J: TRBJ2-7; V: TRBV7-6; D: TRBD2; size: .; CDR3: CASSLSREETYEQYF; DNA: TGTGCCAGCAGCTTATCGCGGGAGGAAACGTACGAGCAGTACTTC
J: TRBJ2-2; V: TRBV18; D: TRBD1; size: .; CDR3: CASSPPGTGDTGELFF; DNA: TGTGCCAGCTCACCGCCCGGGACAGGGGACACCGGGGAGCTGTTTTTT
J: TRBJ2-2; V: TRBV2; D: .; size: .; CDR3: CASSPSNTGELFF; DNA: TGTGCCAGCAGTCCGTCGAACACCGGGGAGCTGTTTTTT
J: TRBJ2-3; V: TRBV5-1; D: TRBD2; size: .; CDR3: CASSLVKFELAGYSTDTQYF; DNA: TGCGCCAGCAGCTTGGTTAAGTTTGAACTAGCGGGATATAGCACAGATACGCAGTATTTT
J: TRBJ2-3; V: TRBV5-1; D: TRBD1; size: .; CDR3: CASSSGQGGTDTQYF; DNA: TGCGCCAGCAGCTCAGGACAGGGGGGGACAGATACGCAGTATTTT
J: TRBJ2-7; V: TRBV2; D: .; size: .; CDR3: CASGRDNYEQYF; DNA: TGTGCCAGCGGCAGGGACAACTACGAGCAGTACTTC
J: TRBJ2-3; V: TRBV7-3; D: TRBD2; size: once; CDR3: CASSLPGTRRTDTQYF; DNA: TGTGCCAGCAGCTTACCCGGGACTAGGCGCACAGATACGCAGTATTTT
J: TRBJ2-7; V: TRBV28; D: .; size: .; CDR3: CASTRGEWEQYF; DNA: TGTGCCAGCACCCGAGGGGAATGGGAGCAGTACTTC
J: TRBJ1-4; V: TRBV5-1; D: TRBD1; size: .; CDR3: CASSLQGSENEKLFF; DNA: TGCGCCAGCAGCTTACAGGGGTCGGAGAATGAAAAACTGTTTTTT
J: TRBJ1-4; V: TRBV4-2; D: .; size: .; CDR3: CASSRDRGNEKLFF; DNA: TGTGCCAGCAGCCGAGACAGAGGTAATGAAAAACTGTTTTTT
J: TRBJ2-3; V: TRBV5-1; D: .; size: .; CDR3: CASSLGWEGTDTQYF; DNA: TGCGCCAGCAGCTTGGGCTGGGAGGGCACAGATACGCAGTATTTT
J: TRBJ1-5; V: TRBV2; D: .; size: .; CDR3: CASRGNQPQHF; DNA: TGTGCCAGCAGGGGCAATCAGCCCCAGCATTTT
J: TRBJ1-2; V: TRBV15; D: .; size: .; CDR3: CATSTDSIYGYTF; DNA: TGTGCCACCAGCACAGACAGCATCTATGGCTACACCTTC
J: TRBJ2-7; V: TRBV20-1; D: TRBD2; size: .; CDR3: CSARGSREQYF; DNA: TGCAGTGCCCGCGGGAGCCGGGAGCAGTACTTC
J: TRBJ2-1; V: TRBV4-2; D: TRBD2; size: .; CDR3: CASSPLSGSRNEQFF; DNA: TGTGCCAGCAGCCCCCTAAGCGGGAGCCGCAATGAGCAGTTCTTC
J: TRBJ1-2; V: TRBV28; D: .; size: .; CDR3: CASSASTGFNYGYTF; DNA: TGTGCCAGCAGCGCATCGACAGGATTCAACTATGGCTACACCTTC
J: TRBJ2-6; V: TRBV6-4; D: .; size: .; CDR3: CASSDSITRARLSGANVLTF; DNA: TGTGCCAGCAGTGACTCGATTACGCGGGCGAGGTTGTCTGGGGCCAACGTCCTGACTTTC
J: TRBJ2-5; V: TRBV7-3; D: TRBD1; size: .; CDR3: CASSLRGQGASSGETQYF; DNA: TGTGCCAGCAGCTTAAGGGGACAGGGGGCGTCTAGCGGGGAGACCCAGTACTTC
J: TRBJ1-4; V: TRBV2; D: .; size: .; CDR3: CASRGAATNEKLFF; DNA: TGTGCCAGCAGAGGAGCAGCAACTAATGAAAAACTGTTTTTT
J: TRBJ2-2; V: TRBV28; D: .; size: .; CDR3: CASSSPGLGTGELFF; DNA: TGTGCCAGCAGTTCCCCGGGTCTAGGGACCGGGGAGCTGTTTTTT
J: TRBJ2-3; V: TRBV29-1; D: TRBD1; size: .; CDR3: CSVEVSGRDRADTQYF; DNA: TGCAGCGTTGAAGTGTCGGGCCGGGACAGGGCAGATACGCAGTATTTT
J: TRBJ1-5; V: TRBV7-8; D: TRBD1; size: .; CDR3: CASSARQGDQPQHF; DNA: TGTGCCAGCAGCGCTAGACAGGGGGATCAGCCCCAGCATTTT
J: TRBJ1-5; V: TRBV7-9; D: .; size: few; CDR3: CASSGSNSNQPQHF; DNA: TGTGCCAGCAGCGGCAGCAATAGCAATCAGCCCCAGCATTTT
J: TRBJ2-3; V: TRBV7-3; D: TRBD1; size: .; CDR3: CASSFRGLGQLGTDTQYF; DNA: TGTGCCAGCAGCTTCCGTGGGCTGGGACAGTTAGGCACAGATACGCAGTATTTT
J: TRBJ2-5; V: TRBV27; D: .; size: .; CDR3: CASNLREVNETQYF; DNA: TGTGCCAGCAATTTAAGGGAGGTTAATGAGACCCAGTACTTC
J: TRBJ1-2; V: TRBV6-6; D: .; size: once; CDR3: CASLRDWGRHGYTF; DNA: TGTGCCAGCTTAAGGGATTGGGGGCGGCATGGCTACACCTTC
J: TRBJ2-7; V: TRBV5-1; D: TRBD2; size: once; CDR3: CASSQPGRLSGRLYEQYF; DNA: TGCGCCAGCAGCCAGCCTGGCCGATTGAGCGGGAGGCTCTACGAGCAGTACTTC
J: TRBJ1-2; V: TRBV29-1; D: TRBD1; size: .; CDR3: CSVVVTGNYGYTF; DNA: TGCAGCGTTGTTGTGACAGGGAACTATGGCTACACCTTC
J: TRBJ1-4; V: TRBV2; D: .; size: .; CDR3: CASARGGVNEKLFF; DNA: TGTGCCAGCGCGAGGGGGGGCGTAAATGAAAAACTGTTTTTT
J: TRBJ2-7; V: TRBV11-2; D: .; size: .; CDR3: CASSLPPTPRGLIYEQYF; DNA: TGTGCCAGCAGCTTACCCCCAACTCCCAGGGGACTAATCTACGAGCAGTACTTC
J: TRBJ2-5; V: TRBV30; D: .; size: .; CDR3: CAWSSEETQYF; DNA: TGTGCCTGGAGTTCAGAAGAGACCCAGTACTTC
J: TRBJ2-3; V: TRBV18; D: .; size: .; CDR3: CASSPLGPLGDTQYF; DNA: TGTGCCAGCTCACCTCTAGGCCCCCTGGGAGATACGCAGTATTTT
J: TRBJ2-7; V: TRBV5-4; D: TRBD1; size: .; CDR3: CASSSPGQGSYEQYF; DNA: TGTGCCAGCAGCTCACCGGGACAGGGGTCCTACGAGCAGTACTTC
J: TRBJ2-1; V: TRBV19; D: .; size: .; CDR3: CATMPLGGLYNEQFF; DNA: TGTGCCACCATGCCCCTTGGGGGATTATACAATGAGCAGTTCTTC
J: TRBJ1-2; V: TRBV28; D: .; size: .; CDR3: CASSPPEVAGGADYGYTF; DNA: TGTGCCAGCAGTCCCCCGGAAGTAGCGGGGGGCGCGGACTATGGCTACACCTTC
J: TRBJ2-3; V: TRBV19; D: .; size: once; CDR3: CASSARGQRSVLDTQYF; DNA: TGTGCCAGTAGTGCGCGAGGACAGCGTAGTGTATTGGATACGCAGTATTTT
J: TRBJ1-5; V: TRBV5-1; D: .; size: .; CDR3: CASSLGGDQPQHF; DNA: TGCGCCAGCAGCTTGGGCGGAGATCAGCCCCAGCATTTT
J: TRBJ1-5; V: TRBV6-1; D: .; size: .; CDR3: CASSEVGNGPLQHF; DNA: TGTGCCAGCAGTGAAGTCGGGAACGGGCCTCTCCAGCATTTT
J: TRBJ2-7; V: TRBV20-1; D: .; size: once; CDR3: CSAGGFYEQYF; DNA: TGCAGTGCCGGGGGTTTCTACGAGCAGTACTTC
J: TRBJ1-2; V: TRBV4-2; D: .; size: .; CDR3: CASSQDRQGFYGYTF; DNA: TGTGCCAGCAGCCAAGATAGGCAGGGCTTCTATGGCTACACCTTC
J: TRBJ2-5; V: TRBV10-1; D: .; size: .; CDR3: CASTRSGPYF; DNA: TGCGCCAGTACCCGTAGCGGCCCGTACTTC
J: TRBJ1-3; V: TRBV28; D: .; size: .; CDR3: CASRSGRVGNTIYF; DNA: TGTGCCAGCAGGTCCGGGAGGGTCGGAAACACCATATATTTT
J: TRBJ2-1; V: TRBV28; D: .; size: .; CDR3: CASSETVYEQFF; DNA: TGTGCCAGCAGCGAGACTGTGTATGAGCAGTTCTTC
J: TRBJ1-3; V: TRBV28; D: .; size: .; CDR3: CASRPTGGNTIYF; DNA: TGTGCCAGCCGCCCCACGGGGGGAAACACCATATATTTT
J: TRBJ1-1; V: TRBV5-1; D: .; size: .; CDR3: CASSLASGSTEAFF; DNA: TGCGCCAGCAGCTTGGCCTCGGGCAGCACTGAAGCTTTCTTT
J: TRBJ2-3; V: TRBV5-1; D: .; size: .; CDR3: CASSPTSTDTQYF; DNA: TGCGCCAGCAGCCCGACTAGCACAGATACGCAGTATTTT
J: TRBJ1-5; V: TRBV28; D: .; size: .; CDR3: CASSFLVGGVNQPQHF; DNA: TGTGCCAGCAGTTTTTTAGTAGGAGGGGTCAATCAGCCCCAGCATTTT